The 26 T cell receptor beta chains in this list originate from one sample, sequenced in a study of vaccination effects on CD4 cells after COVID-19. Produced via immunoSEQ multiplex PCR; TCRdb's table is partial and in-frame only. Among around 46,000 clones, 65% to 70% were seen once, and the ten largest hold about 31%. Their recognized antigens are unknown. Sequencing followed a ViraFEST assay step that expanded antigen-specific CD4+ T cells with viral peptide pools. Subsequent to ten to eleven days of culture, CD4+ T cells were isolated. SARS-CoV-2 infected the person between March and December 2020, as confirmed by PCR. The sequences come from CD4+ T cells from PBMCs cultured with a peptide pool, collected before COVID-19 vaccination. Every receptor here comes from a human donor who had a prior SARS-CoV-2 infection.

The CDR3 reads CATSDLSPNEQFF. DNA for the CDR3: TGTGCCACCAGTGATTTGTCGCCGAATGAGCAGTTCTTC. The chain uses TRBV24-1 and TRBJ2-1; D gene unclear. Trimming took off 0 bases at V and 7 bases at J, with 6 bases between the two ends. Germline-derived CDR1 and CDR2 are KGHDR and SFDVKD. There are 13 residues in the CDR3.

The chain couples TRBV5-1 to TRBJ2-5; TRBD2 matches 9 bases. Germline assignment: CDR1 SGHRS and CDR2 YFSETQ. The V segment lost 4 bases and the J segment 5 bases; nucleotides outside the gene matches: 12. There are 16 residues in the CDR3. The CDR3 DNA sequence: TGCGCCAGCAGCCCGGGGGGCCATAGCGGGAGTGAGACCCAGTACTTC. Translated, it gives CASSPGGHSGSETQYF.

The gene calls are TRBV5-1 and TRBJ1-2; D may be TRBD1 (5 bases). Germline V gene data show CDR1 as SGHRS and CDR2 as YFSETQ. V was trimmed by 4 bases and J by 10 bases, leaving 11 bases between them. The CDR3 runs 11 residues. The CDR3: CASSLGRDYTF. Written as DNA, the CDR3 is TGCGCCAGCAGCCTAGGCAGGGACTACACCTTC.

The rearrangement joins TRBV5-4 to TRBJ1-1, with a possible D match to TRBD1 (5 bases). The CDR3 totals 14 residues. V was trimmed by 4 bases and J by 1 base, leaving 11 bases between them. CDR1 is SGHNT, CDR2 YYREEE, per germline (reference sequence). In DNA, the CDR3 is TGTGCCAGCAGCCCAGGGACGGGGAACACTGAAGCTTTCTTT. Amino acid sequence: CASSPGTGNTEAFF.

The chain employs TRBV28 and TRBJ2-5; 7 bases map to TRBD2. J was trimmed by 6 bases and V by 7 bases; bases with no gene match: 11. The CDR3 covers 14 residues. Germline V gives CDR1 MDHEN, CDR2 SYDVKM. This CDR3 reads CASNQRGVLQTQYF. CDR3 sequence (DNA): TGTGCCAGCAACCAGCGGGGCGTTCTACAGACCCAGTACTTC.

V is TRBV19 and J is TRBJ1-2; a weak D match, TRBD1 (6 bases). CDR3 length: 14 amino acids. CDR1 and CDR2 (germline): LNHDA, SQIVND (reference sequence). V lost 7 bases to trimming and J lost 6 bases, with 18 bases between them. CDR3 protein: CASTVTGTSHGYTF. CDR3 DNA: TGTGCCAGTACAGTTACCGGGACAAGTCATGGCTACACCTTC.

The CDR3: CASSVPLAYEQYF. CDR3 in DNA: TGTGCCAGCAGCGTGCCTCTCGCCTACGAGCAGTACTTC. This chain uses TRBV5-5 with TRBJ2-7; D is uncertain. Germline CDR1 and CDR2: SGHKS and YYEKEE (reference sequence). The germline V and J ends were trimmed by 4 bases and 2 bases, with 10 bases remaining between them. The CDR3 totals 13 residues.

The V and J genes are TRBV19 and TRBJ2-1, with D hard to call. The CDR3 spans 15 residues. CDR1 and CDR2 (germline): LNHDA, SQIVND (reference sequence). V dropped 5 bases and J dropped 0 bases, with 11 bases sitting between them. CDR3 sequence reads: CASSPDASSYNEQFF. In nucleotides, the CDR3 is TGTGCCAGTAGTCCCGACGCTAGCTCCTACAATGAGCAGTTCTTC.

CDR3 in amino acids: CASSQDGRGGQETQYF. The CDR3 DNA follows: TGTGCCAGCAGCCAAGACGGGAGGGGAGGTCAAGAGACCCAGTACTTC. This rearrangement joins TRBV3-1 (or the pseudogene TRBV3-2) to TRBJ2-5; TRBD2 aligns across 8 bases. V shed 0 bases and J 2 bases; nucleotides not matched to a gene: 5. The CDR3 length is 16 residues. Germline CDR1 LGHDT, CDR2 YNNKEL (reference sequence).

By sample fraction, this clone is medium-sized. V and J are TRBV2 and TRBJ2-3; 13 positions match TRBD2. The V gene end was trimmed by 5 bases and the J gene end by 4 bases; junction bases not matched to a gene: 0. The CDR3 sequence is 14 residues long. Germline V gene lookup returns CDR1 SNHLY and CDR2 FYNNEI. The CDR3 coding sequence is TGTGCCAGCAGTACTAGCGGGGGGGCAGATACGCAGTATTTT. The encoded protein is CASSTSGGADTQYF.

The chain combines TRBV5-1 with TRBJ2-1; 9 bases are shared with TRBD2. CDR1 and CDR2 from the germline V gene are SGHRS and YFSETQ. CDR3 length equals 15 residues. The V segment lost 3 bases and the J segment 5 bases; nucleotides outside the gene matches: 6. CDR3 DNA sequence: TGCGCCAGCAGCTCCGGGACTAGCAGAAACAATGAGCAGTTCTTC. As protein: CASSSGTSRNNEQFF.

The J gene is TRBJ2-1, the V gene TRBV3-1 (or the pseudogene TRBV3-2); D possibly corresponds to TRBD2 (5 bases). The CDR3 is made up of 20 amino acids. V lost 5 bases, J lost 3 bases, and 29 bases lay in between. Per the germline V gene, CDR1 is LGHDT and CDR2 is YNNKEL (reference sequence). The CDR3 region has the DNA TGTGCCAGCAGCAACCTCCTGAGGAGGACCGGCCGTTTTATCTACAATGAGCAGTTCTTC. It encodes CASSNLLRRTGRFIYNEQFF.

J is TRBJ1-5 and V is TRBV7-9; 7 nucleotides match TRBD1. CDR1 and CDR2 (germline): SEHNR, FQNEAQ (reference sequence). The CDR3 extends over 15 amino acids. V shed 5 bases and J 1 base; nucleotides not matched to a gene: 5. CDR3 DNA sequence: TGTGCCAGCAGCAACGACAGGGCGAGCAATCAGCCCCAGCATTTT. This encodes CASSNDRASNQPQHF.

This sequence joins TRBV19 and TRBJ1-6, with a possible D match to TRBD1 (6 bases). The CDR3 extends over 17 amino acids. Germline V gene lookup returns CDR1 LNHDA and CDR2 SQIVND (reference sequence). Trimming removed 4 bases at V and 4 bases at J, with 17 bases between. This CDR3 reads CASSTRGGTTYNSPLHF. The CDR3 nucleotides read TGTGCCAGTAGTACCCGAGGGGGAACGACTTATAATTCACCCCTCCACTTT.

This chain connects TRBV19 to TRBJ2-5; 9 bases line up with TRBD2. The germline V gene has CDR1 LNHDA and CDR2 SQIVND (reference sequence). The CDR3 loop spans 16 amino acids. V lost 5 bases to trimming and J lost 3 bases; unmatched junction nucleotides: 10. The CDR3 DNA sequence: TGTGCCAGTAGTCCAGCGGGAGGCCTAACCGAAGAGACCCAGTACTTC. Translating gives CASSPAGGLTEETQYF.

The chain combines TRBV20-1 with TRBJ1-1, with D possibly TRBD1 on 6 matching bases. The CDR3 runs 10 residues. CDR1 and CDR2 from the germline V gene are DFQATT and SNEGSKA (reference sequence). The CDR3 DNA is TGCAAGGGGGGGGAAACTGAAGCTTTCTTT. It is translated as CKGGETEAFF.

This clone was observed a handful of times. The CDR3 coding sequence is TGCGCCAGCAGCTTGACTATCGGGGGGGATGAAAAACTGTTTTTT. Residues: CASSLTIGGDEKLFF. The chain has TRBV5-1 and TRBJ1-4; D is possibly TRBD1 (5 bases). Per the germline V gene, CDR1 is SGHRS and CDR2 is YFSETQ. The CDR3 consists of 15 residues. V dropped 1 base and J dropped 6 bases, with 13 bases sitting between them.

The DNA of the CDR3 is TGTGCCAGCAGCTTGGGGACTTACTCCTCTGGAAACACCATATATTTT. This sequence encodes CASSLGTYSSGNTIYF. The chain carries TRBV5-8 and TRBJ1-3; no clear D. CDR3 length: 16 residues. V lost 0 bases, J lost 0 bases, and 10 bases lay in between. Germline loops: CDR1 SGHTS, CDR2 YDEGEE. The full variable domain, rest sourced from reference TRBV5-8 and TRBJ1-3, is EAGVTQSPTHLIKTRGQQATLRCSPISGHTSVYWYQQALGLGLQFLLWYDEGEERNRGNFPPRFSGRQFPNYSSELNVNALELEDSALYLCASSLGTYSSGNTIYFGEGSWLTVV.

The J gene is TRBJ1-2, the V gene TRBV25-1, with 8 bases that match TRBD1. Per the germline V gene, CDR1 is MGHDK and CDR2 is SYGVNS. The J segment lost 2 bases and the V segment lost 6 bases, leaving 5 bases of the junction unmatched. The CDR3 totals 14 residues. The CDR3 nucleotides read TGTGCCAGCAGCCACAGGGGGGAAAACTATGGCTACACCTTC. Translated: CASSHRGENYGYTF.

V gene TRBV27 combines with J gene TRBJ2-7, with a possible D match to TRBD1 (5 bases). CDR3 size: 16 residues. Germline V gene data show CDR1 as MNHEY and CDR2 as SMNVEV (reference sequence). Trimming removed 5 bases at V and 2 bases at J, with 19 bases between. The CDR3 nucleotides read TGTGCCAGCAGTCTAGGCTCGACAGTCTCCACCTACGAGCAGTACTTC. The encoded protein is CASSLGSTVSTYEQYF.

This clone was picked up a small number of times. V is TRBV15 and J is TRBJ2-1, with a possible D match to TRBD1 (7 bases). CDR3 length equals 16 residues. Germline-derived CDR1 and CDR2 are LNHNV and YYDKDF (reference sequence). Trimming stripped 5 bases from V and 3 bases from J, with 17 bases between. CDR3 amino acids: CATSRGGGGGYNEQFF. For the CDR3, the DNA is TGTGCCACCAGCCGGGGAGGAGGGGGCGGCTACAATGAGCAGTTCTTC.

The J gene is TRBJ2-7, the V gene TRBV5-5, with a possible D match to TRBD1 (5 bases). CDR3 length: 15 residues. Germline values: CDR1 SGHKS, CDR2 YYEKEE (reference sequence). The ends were cut back, 2 bases at V and 3 bases at J, with 15 bases in the middle. The CDR3 sequence is CASSLGQGGFYEQYF. The CDR3 DNA reads TGTGCCAGCAGCTTAGGGCAGGGCGGTTTCTACGAGCAGTACTTC.

This clone has more than one count but fewer than ten. The V gene is TRBV28, the J gene TRBJ1-6; perhaps TRBD1 as D (5 bases). The CDR3 runs 13 residues. Germline lookup yields CDR1 MDHEN and CDR2 SYDVKM. Between the trimmed V and J ends, which lost 6 bases and 11 bases, there was a span of 14 bases. The CDR3 DNA reads as TGTGCCAGCAGGACTGGGGCTGGGCCACCCCTCCACTTT. Amino acid sequence: CASRTGAGPPLHF. Drawing the rest from reference TRBV28 and TRBJ1-6, the complete variable domain is DVKVTQSSRYLVKRTGEKVFLECVQDMDHENMFWYRQDPGLGLRLIYFSYDVKMKEKGDIPEGYSVSREKKERFSLILESASTNQTSMYLCASRTGAGPPLHFGNGTRLTVT.

V usage is TRBV2 and J usage is TRBJ2-2; D is perhaps TRBD1 (6 bases). The CDR3 has 14 residues. Germline lookup yields CDR1 SNHLY and CDR2 FYNNEI. With 7 bases removed from V and 5 bases from J, the gap between germline ends came to 14 bases. Written as DNA, the CDR3 is TGTGCCAGCAACAGGCTAGGGGGTACCGGGGAGCTGTTTTTT. It specifies CASNRLGGTGELFF.

The V gene is TRBV18, the J gene TRBJ2-7, with 7 bases that match TRBD1. The CDR3 runs to 14 residues. J lost 0 bases, V lost 4 bases, and 3 bases had no gene match. CDR1 KGHSH and CDR2 LQKENI come from the germline V gene. As DNA, the CDR3 is TGTGCCAGCTCACAGGACAGGAACTCCTACGAGCAGTACTTC. It yields the protein CASSQDRNSYEQYF.

The chain uses TRBV7-8 and TRBJ2-7, with 7 bases identical to TRBD1. The V segment lost 5 bases and the J segment 3 bases; nucleotides outside the gene matches: 7. CDR1 SGHVS and CDR2 FQNEAQ come from the germline V gene. The CDR3 has 14 amino acids. The CDR3 is CASSPDRVIYEQYF. Written as DNA, the CDR3 is TGTGCCAGCAGCCCCGACAGGGTAATCTACGAGCAGTACTTC. The entire variable domain, with the rest obtained from reference TRBV7-8 and TRBJ2-7, is as follows: GAGVSQSPRYKVAKRGQDVALRCDPISGHVSLFWYQQALGQGPEFLTYFQNEAQLDKSGLPSDRFFAERPEGSVSTLKIQRTQQEDSAVYLCASSPDRVIYEQYFGPGTRLTVT.